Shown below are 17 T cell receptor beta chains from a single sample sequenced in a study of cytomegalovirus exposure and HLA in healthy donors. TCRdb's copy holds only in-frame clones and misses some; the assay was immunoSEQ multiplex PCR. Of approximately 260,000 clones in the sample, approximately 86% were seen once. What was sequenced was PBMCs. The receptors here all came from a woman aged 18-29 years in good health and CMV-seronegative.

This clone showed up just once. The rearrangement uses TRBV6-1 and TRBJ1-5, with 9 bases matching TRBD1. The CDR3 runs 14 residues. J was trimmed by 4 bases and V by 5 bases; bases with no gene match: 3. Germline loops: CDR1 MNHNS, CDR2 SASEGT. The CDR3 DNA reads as TGTGCCAGCAGTCCGGGACAGGGTAATCAGCCCCAGCATTTT. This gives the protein CASSPGQGNQPQHF.

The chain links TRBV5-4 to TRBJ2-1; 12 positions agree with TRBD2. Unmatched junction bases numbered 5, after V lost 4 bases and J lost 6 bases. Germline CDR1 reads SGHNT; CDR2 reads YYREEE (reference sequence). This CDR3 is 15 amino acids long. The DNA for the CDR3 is TGTGCCAGCAGCACGGGACTAGCGGGCCCCAATGAGCAGTTCTTC. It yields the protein CASSTGLAGPNEQFF.

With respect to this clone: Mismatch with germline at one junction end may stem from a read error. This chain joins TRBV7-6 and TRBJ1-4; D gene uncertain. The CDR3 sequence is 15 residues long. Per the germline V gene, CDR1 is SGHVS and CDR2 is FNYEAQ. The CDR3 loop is CASSLAVATNEKLFF. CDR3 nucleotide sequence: TGTGCCAGCAGCCTAGCTGTAGCAACTAATGAAAAACTGTTTTTT.

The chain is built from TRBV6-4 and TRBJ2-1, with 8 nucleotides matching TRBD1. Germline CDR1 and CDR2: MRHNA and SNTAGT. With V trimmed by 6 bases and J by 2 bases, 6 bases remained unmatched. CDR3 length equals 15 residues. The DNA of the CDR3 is TGTGCCAGCAGCCAAGCAGGGGGCGCCTACAATGAGCAGTTCTTC. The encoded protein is CASSQAGGAYNEQFF.

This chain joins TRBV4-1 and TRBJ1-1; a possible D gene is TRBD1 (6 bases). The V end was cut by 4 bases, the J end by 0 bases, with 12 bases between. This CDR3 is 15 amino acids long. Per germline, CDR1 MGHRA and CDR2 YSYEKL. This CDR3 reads CASSLQGTVNTEAFF. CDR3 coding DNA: TGCGCCAGCAGCCTTCAGGGGACGGTGAACACTGAAGCTTTCTTT.

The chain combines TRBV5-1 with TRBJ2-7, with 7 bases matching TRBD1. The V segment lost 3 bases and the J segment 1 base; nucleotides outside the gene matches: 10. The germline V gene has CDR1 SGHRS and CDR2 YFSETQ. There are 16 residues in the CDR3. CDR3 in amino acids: CASSSPPGQRSYEQYF. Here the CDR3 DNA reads TGCGCCAGCAGCTCCCCGCCGGGACAGCGGTCCTACGAGCAGTACTTC.

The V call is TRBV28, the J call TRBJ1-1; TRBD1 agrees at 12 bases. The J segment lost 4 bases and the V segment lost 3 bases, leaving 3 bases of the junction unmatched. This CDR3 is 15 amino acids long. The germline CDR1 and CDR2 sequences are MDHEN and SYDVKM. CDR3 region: CASSLGQGAGTEAFF. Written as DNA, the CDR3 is TGTGCCAGCAGTTTGGGACAGGGGGCGGGCACTGAAGCTTTCTTT.

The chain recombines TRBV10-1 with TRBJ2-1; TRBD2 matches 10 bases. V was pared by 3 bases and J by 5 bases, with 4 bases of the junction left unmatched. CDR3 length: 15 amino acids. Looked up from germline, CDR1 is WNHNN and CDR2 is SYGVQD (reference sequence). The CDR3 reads CASSDPSGSHNEQFF. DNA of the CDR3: TGCGCCAGCAGTGACCCTAGCGGGAGCCACAATGAGCAGTTCTTC.

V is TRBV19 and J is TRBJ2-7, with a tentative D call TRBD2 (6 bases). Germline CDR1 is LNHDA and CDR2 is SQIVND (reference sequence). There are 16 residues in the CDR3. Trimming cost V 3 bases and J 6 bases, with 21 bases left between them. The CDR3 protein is CASSIVGQGGEIEQYF. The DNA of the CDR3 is TGTGCCAGTAGTATTGTCGGGCAGGGAGGAGAAATCGAGCAGTACTTC.

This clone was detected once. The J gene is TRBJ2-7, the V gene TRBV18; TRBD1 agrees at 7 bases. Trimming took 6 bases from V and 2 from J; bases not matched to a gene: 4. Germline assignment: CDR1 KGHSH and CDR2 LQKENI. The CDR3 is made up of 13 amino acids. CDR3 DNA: TGTGCCAGCTCGACAGGGTCTACCTACGAGCAGTACTTC. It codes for CASSTGSTYEQYF.

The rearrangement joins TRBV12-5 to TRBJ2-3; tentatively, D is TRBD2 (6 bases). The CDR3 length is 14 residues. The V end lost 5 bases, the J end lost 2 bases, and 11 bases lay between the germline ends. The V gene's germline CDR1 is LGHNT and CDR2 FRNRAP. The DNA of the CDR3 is TGTGCTAGTGGTCCGGGGGATCCCACAGATACGCAGTATTTT. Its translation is CASGPGDPTDTQYF.

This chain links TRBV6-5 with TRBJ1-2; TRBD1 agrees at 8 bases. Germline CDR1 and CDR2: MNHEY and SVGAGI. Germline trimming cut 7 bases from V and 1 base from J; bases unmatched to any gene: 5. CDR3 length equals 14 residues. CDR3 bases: TGTGCCAGCACTCAAACAGGGGGTAACTATGGCTACACCTTC. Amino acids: CASTQTGGNYGYTF.

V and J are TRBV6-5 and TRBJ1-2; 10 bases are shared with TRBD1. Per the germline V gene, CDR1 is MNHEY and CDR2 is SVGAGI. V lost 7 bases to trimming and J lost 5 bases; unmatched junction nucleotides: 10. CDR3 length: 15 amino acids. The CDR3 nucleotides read TGTGCCAGCATTTCCCGAAAGGACAGGGGGTATGGCTACACCTTC. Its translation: CASISRKDRGYGYTF.

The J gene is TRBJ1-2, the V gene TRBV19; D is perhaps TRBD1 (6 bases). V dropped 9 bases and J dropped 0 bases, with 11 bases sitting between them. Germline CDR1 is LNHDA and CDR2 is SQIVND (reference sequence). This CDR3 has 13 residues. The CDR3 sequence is CASTTGTNYGYTF. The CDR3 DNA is TGTGCCAGCACGACAGGTACTAACTATGGCTACACCTTC.

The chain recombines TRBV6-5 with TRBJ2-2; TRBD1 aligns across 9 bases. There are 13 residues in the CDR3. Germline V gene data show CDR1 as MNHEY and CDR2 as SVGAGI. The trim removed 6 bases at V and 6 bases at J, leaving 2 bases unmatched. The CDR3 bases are TGTGCCAGCAGCCGACAGGGGGCCGGGGAGCTGTTTTTT. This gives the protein CASSRQGAGELFF.

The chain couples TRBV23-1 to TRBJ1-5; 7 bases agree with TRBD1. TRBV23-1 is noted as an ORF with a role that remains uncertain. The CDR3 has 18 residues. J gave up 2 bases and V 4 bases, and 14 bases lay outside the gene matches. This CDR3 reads CASSPTQGEREGNQPQHF. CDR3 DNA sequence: TGCGCCAGCAGTCCCACCCAGGGGGAAAGGGAGGGCAATCAGCCCCAGCATTTT.

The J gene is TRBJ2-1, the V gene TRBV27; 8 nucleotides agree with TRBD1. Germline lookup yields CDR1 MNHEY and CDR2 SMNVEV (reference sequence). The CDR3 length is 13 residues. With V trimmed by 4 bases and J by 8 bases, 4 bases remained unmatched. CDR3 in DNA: TGTGCCAGCAGTTGGGGGACAGGCGATGAGCAGTTCTTC. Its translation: CASSWGTGDEQFF.